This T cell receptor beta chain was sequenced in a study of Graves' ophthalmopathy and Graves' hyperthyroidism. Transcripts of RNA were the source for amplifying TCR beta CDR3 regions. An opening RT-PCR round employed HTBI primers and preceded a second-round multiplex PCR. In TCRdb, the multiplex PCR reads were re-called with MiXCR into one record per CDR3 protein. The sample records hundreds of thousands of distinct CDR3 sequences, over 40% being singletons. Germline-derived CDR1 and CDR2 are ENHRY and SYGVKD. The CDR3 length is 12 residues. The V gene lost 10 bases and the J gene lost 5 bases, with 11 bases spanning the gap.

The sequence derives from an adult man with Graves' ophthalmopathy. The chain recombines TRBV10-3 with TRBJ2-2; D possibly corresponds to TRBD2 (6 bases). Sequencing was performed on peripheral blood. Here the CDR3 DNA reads TGTGCCAGCACCAGCGGGACCGGGGAGCTGTTTTTT. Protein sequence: CASTSGTGELFF.